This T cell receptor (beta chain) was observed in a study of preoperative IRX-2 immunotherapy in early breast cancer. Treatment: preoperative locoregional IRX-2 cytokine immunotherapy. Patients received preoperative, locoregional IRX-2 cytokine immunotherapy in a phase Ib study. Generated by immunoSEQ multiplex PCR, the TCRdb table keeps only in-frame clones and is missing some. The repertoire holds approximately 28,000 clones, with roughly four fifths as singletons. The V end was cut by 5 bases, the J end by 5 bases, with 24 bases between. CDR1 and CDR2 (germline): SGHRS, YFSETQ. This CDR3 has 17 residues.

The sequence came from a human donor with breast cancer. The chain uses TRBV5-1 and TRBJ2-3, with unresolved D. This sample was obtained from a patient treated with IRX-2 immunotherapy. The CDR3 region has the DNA TGCGCCAGCAGTATTGGTAGTGGTAGAGGCCAAAAAGATACGCAGTATTTT. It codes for CASSIGSGRGQKDTQYF.